The 9 T cell receptor beta chains presented below share a single source sample, sequenced in a study of shared clonotypes between healthy human individuals. Assay: immunoSEQ multiplex PCR; the TCRdb copy retains only in-frame clones and omits some. Among 1.5 million to 2.5 million clones listed, around 96% were seen once. CD8 cells regarded as naive lacked CD45RO, were positively chosen for CCR7, and omitted terminally differentiated effector memory CD45RA+ cells. The sample consisted of naive CD8+ T cells sorted from blood. The receptors shown here come from a man in his late teens or twenties in good health.

This CDR3 reads CSVVGQESGYTF. As DNA, the CDR3 is TGCAGCGTTGTGGGGCAGGAGTCGGGCTACACCTTC. The V call is TRBV29-1, the J call TRBJ1-2, with a tentative D call TRBD1 (5 bases). The CDR3 has 12 amino acids. Trimming took 4 bases from V and 8 from J, leaving 14 bases between them. Germline values: CDR1 SQVTM, CDR2 ANQGSEA.

The CDR3 region has the DNA TGCAGCGCCGGGACAGGGAAATCCTACGAGCAGTACTTC. It encodes CSAGTGKSYEQYF. This chain uses TRBV29-1 with TRBJ2-7; 9 bases are a match to TRBD1. The V gene end was trimmed by 7 bases and the J gene end by 1 base; junction bases not matched to a gene: 5. This CDR3 is 13 amino acids long. CDR1 SQVTM and CDR2 ANQGSEA come from the germline V gene.

J is TRBJ2-2 and V is TRBV5-1; D gene unclear. The germline V gene encodes CDR1 SGHRS and CDR2 YFSETQ. The CDR3 totals 12 residues. V gave up 4 bases and J gave up 9 bases, with 10 bases separating them. The CDR3 region is CASSLDPRELFF. CDR3 bases: TGCGCCAGCAGCCTAGACCCTCGGGAGCTGTTTTTT.

The chain uses TRBV19 and TRBJ1-1; maybe TRBD1 (6 bases). The CDR3 is 14 amino acids. V gave up 3 bases and J gave up 8 bases, with 16 bases separating them. Germline V lookup: CDR1 LNHDA, CDR2 SQIVND (reference sequence). Here the CDR3 DNA reads TGTGCCAGTAGTATGGGGGGCGAGTTCACAGAAGCTTTCTTT. Amino acid sequence: CASSMGGEFTEAFF.

V and J are TRBV7-6 and TRBJ2-1; D possibly corresponds to TRBD2 (6 bases). Germline V gene data show CDR1 as SGHVS and CDR2 as FNYEAQ. Between the trimmed V and J ends, which lost 0 bases and 7 bases, there was a span of 10 bases. CDR3 length: 14 residues. The CDR3 is CASSLAGLVNEQFF. CDR3 nucleotides: TGTGCCAGCAGCTTAGCGGGACTTGTAAATGAGCAGTTCTTC.

This chain joins TRBV29-1 and TRBJ2-1; 11 bases are a match to TRBD2. Germline lookup yields CDR1 SQVTM and CDR2 ANQGSEA. J was trimmed by 4 bases and V by 1 base; bases with no gene match: 6. The CDR3 is 16 residues long. The CDR3 nucleotides read TGCAGCGTTGAAGGCCGACTAGCGGGAACTTACAATGAGCAGTTCTTC. Its protein is CSVEGRLAGTYNEQFF.

V usage is TRBV9 and J usage is TRBJ2-1; D is unclear. V was cut by 4 bases and J by 6 bases, with 14 bases left in between. Germline values: CDR1 SGDLS, CDR2 YYNGEE. This CDR3 region has 14 residues. CDR3 in amino acids: CASSPRPPFNEQFF. The CDR3 DNA follows: TGTGCCAGCAGCCCCCGGCCTCCTTTCAATGAGCAGTTCTTC.

Note on this clone: The sample holds other DNA sequences that translate to the same CDR3. The rearrangement joins TRBV5-6 to TRBJ2-7; no definite D call. Germline V CDR1 and CDR2: SGHDT, YYEEEE. This CDR3 comprises 13 residues. V was clipped by 2 bases and J by 2 bases, with 8 bases between them. The DNA of the CDR3 is TGTGCCAGCAGCTTAACCGACCCCTACGAGCAGTACTTC. Its protein is CASSLTDPYEQYF.

This chain joins TRBV13 and TRBJ2-4, with D possibly called TRBD1 or TRBD2 (5 bases each). CDR3 length: 15 amino acids. Trimming removed 5 bases at V and 1 base at J, with 12 bases between. Per germline, CDR1 PRHDT and CDR2 FYEKMQ (reference sequence). The CDR3 protein is CASSLPGAAKNIQYF. The CDR3 nucleotides are TGTGCCAGCAGCCTCCCCGGGGCGGCCAAAAACATTCAGTACTTC.